This T cell receptor (beta chain) was profiled in a study of identifying expanded T cells in peripheral blood. General observations from the study: Approximately 1.1 clones differed between technical replicates, versus approximately 17 and 20 over time. Clone count variance between roughly 2-week samples rose with total template count.

During the collection period, no donor immune events like infections were recorded. Details on this clone: The antigen remains undetermined. Additional DNA sequences in this sample encode the identical CDR3.

CDR1 is SGHRS and CDR2 is YFSETQ in the germline V gene. Trimming took 0 bases from V and 3 from J; bases not matched to a gene: 1. This CDR3 spans 14 amino acids. Data came from immunoSEQ multiplex PCR; TCRdb stores just in-frame clones and leaves some out. The table has 70,000 or so clones, 90% seen once. The rearrangement joins TRBV5-1 to TRBJ2-3, with 7 bases matching TRBD1. The TCR was taken from a person aged 18 to 70 in good health. Sequenced sample: blood. The CDR3 spells CASSLDRGTDTQYF. CDR3 DNA sequence: TGCGCCAGCAGCTTGGACAGGGGAACAGATACGCAGTATTTT.